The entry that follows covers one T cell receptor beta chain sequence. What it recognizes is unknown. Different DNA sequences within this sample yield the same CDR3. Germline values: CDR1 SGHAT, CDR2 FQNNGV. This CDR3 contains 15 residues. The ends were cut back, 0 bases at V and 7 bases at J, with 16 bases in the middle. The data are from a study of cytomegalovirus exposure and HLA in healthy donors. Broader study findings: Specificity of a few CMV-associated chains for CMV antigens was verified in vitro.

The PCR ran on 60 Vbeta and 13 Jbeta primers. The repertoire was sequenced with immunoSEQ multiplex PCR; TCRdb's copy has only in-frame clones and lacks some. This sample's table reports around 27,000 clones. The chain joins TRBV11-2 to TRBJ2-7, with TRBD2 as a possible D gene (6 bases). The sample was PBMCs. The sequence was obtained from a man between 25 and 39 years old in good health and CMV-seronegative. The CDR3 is CASSLEAGTTMEQYF. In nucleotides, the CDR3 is TGTGCCAGCAGCTTAGAGGCGGGAACCACTATGGAGCAGTACTTC.